The 29 T cell receptor beta chains presented below share a single source sample, sequenced in a study of CD8+ T cells in alopecia areata. Extracted from the samples, RNA was reverse transcribed into cDNA to serve as the sequencing template. Generated by immunoSEQ multiplex PCR, the TCRdb table keeps only in-frame clones and is missing some. The profile shows 250,000 to 350,000 clones, 60% of them singletons. The sample's treatment: oral pan-JAK inhibitor, 5-10 mg twice daily. Sequencing used CD4+ T cells sorted from blood, obtained at approximately week 52, from a patient treated with tofacitinib. These receptors all stem from a human donor with alopecia areata.

V is TRBV6-1 and J is TRBJ1-5; the D gene is possibly TRBD1 (6 bases). Trimming took 6 bases from V and 5 from J, leaving 14 bases between them. In germline, CDR1 is MNHNS, CDR2 SASEGT. This CDR3 has 14 amino acids. The CDR3 here is CASRPQGIHQPQHF. CDR3 sequence (DNA): TGTGCCAGCAGACCACAGGGCATTCATCAGCCCCAGCATTTT.

This clone was seen a handful of times. This chain uses TRBV29-1 with TRBJ2-5; D perhaps matches TRBD2 (6 bases). The CDR3 is made up of 12 amino acids. CDR1 and CDR2 (germline): SQVTM, ANQGSEA. Between the trimmed V and J ends, which lost 5 bases and 4 bases, there was a span of 11 bases. CDR3 protein: CSVLEGGETQYF. CDR3 nucleotide sequence: TGCAGCGTTCTTGAGGGAGGAGAGACCCAGTACTTC.

This chain uses TRBV29-1 with TRBJ1-2, with unresolved D. Per germline, CDR1 SQVTM and CDR2 ANQGSEA. The V gene lost 4 bases and the J gene lost 8 bases, with 14 bases spanning the gap. This CDR3 has 12 amino acids. The CDR3, as DNA: TGCAGCGTTGTTTGGGGAACGCGGGGCTACACCTTC. Translated: CSVVWGTRGYTF. Full variable domain (outside the CDR3, taken from reference TRBV29-1 and TRBJ1-2): SAVISQKPSRDICQRGTSLTIQCQVDSQVTMMFWYRQQPGQSLTLIATANQGSEATYESGFVIDKFPISRPNLTFSTLTVSNMSPEDSSIYLCSVVWGTRGYTFGSGTRLTVV.

The rearrangement uses TRBV6-5 and TRBJ1-2; D might be TRBD1 (5 bases). The CDR3 contains 12 residues. The germline CDR1 and CDR2 sequences are MNHEY and SVGAGI. Trimming shortened V by 6 bases and J by 12 bases, and 17 bases separated the two germline ends. CDR3 in amino acids: CASRRQTSRDTF. DNA of the CDR3: TGTGCCAGCAGGCGACAGACCTCTCGGGACACCTTC.

This clone was recorded a few times. This sequence joins TRBV7-9 and TRBJ1-1, with D unclear. The V end was cut by 4 bases, the J end by 1 base, with 4 bases between. The length of the CDR3 is 12 residues. The V gene's germline CDR1 is SEHNR and CDR2 FQNEAQ (reference sequence). The CDR3: CASSWGNTEAFF. The CDR3 DNA sequence: TGTGCCAGCAGCTGGGGGAACACTGAAGCTTTCTTT.

This clone was detected only a few times. The gene calls are TRBV6-5 and TRBJ2-7; D might be TRBD1 or TRBD2, each matching 6 bases. Germline V lookup: CDR1 MNHEY, CDR2 SVGAGI. The length of the CDR3 is 15 residues. The germline V and J ends were trimmed by 6 bases and 0 bases, with 15 bases remaining between them. DNA for the CDR3: TGTGCCAGCAGCATAGAGGGGGGATTCTCCTACGAGCAGTACTTC. It codes for CASSIEGGFSYEQYF.

Remarks on this clone: The same CDR3 also results from other DNA sequences found in this sample. V usage is TRBV30 and J usage is TRBJ2-1; D not resolved. The length of the CDR3 is 11 residues. Germline V gene data show CDR1 as GTSNPN and CDR2 as SVGIG (reference sequence). V shed 0 bases and J shed 8 bases, with 5 bases lying between them. The CDR3 DNA is TGTGCCTGGAGTGTTCTCTATGAGCAGTTCTTC. Translated, it gives CAWSVLYEQFF.

The chain joins TRBV25-1 to TRBJ2-6; no definite D call. CDR3 length equals 16 residues. Per germline, CDR1 MGHDK and CDR2 SYGVNS. Trimming cost V 1 base and J 0 bases, with 7 bases left between them. The CDR3 sequence: CASSESGGSGANVLTF. The DNA of the CDR3 is TGTGCCAGCAGTGAATCGGGCGGCTCTGGGGCCAACGTCCTGACTTTC.

The chain links TRBV5-4 to TRBJ1-1; D unclear. Looked up from germline, CDR1 is SGHNT and CDR2 is YYREEE (reference sequence). With 4 bases removed from V and 1 base from J, the gap between germline ends came to 14 bases. This CDR3 comprises 15 residues. CDR3 residues: CASSAGPQSNTEAFF. Written as DNA, the CDR3 is TGTGCCAGCAGCGCAGGACCGCAGTCGAACACTGAAGCTTTCTTT.

This chain joins TRBV21-1 and TRBJ1-1; TRBD1 was called by the table and not checked on the DNA. TRBV21-1 is designated a pseudogene. The CDR3 contains 14 residues. CDR3 nucleotide sequence: TGTGCCAGCAGCAAACAGGGTATTGGTCGCAGGGCTTTCTTT. This gives the protein CASSKQGIGRRAFF.

V and J are TRBV30 and TRBJ2-7; a possible D gene is TRBD2 (5 bases). The V end lost 5 bases, the J end lost 2 bases, and 13 bases lay between the germline ends. The V gene's germline CDR1 is GTSNPN and CDR2 SVGIG (reference sequence). This CDR3 is 13 amino acids long. The CDR3, as DNA: TGTGCCTGGTCAAGAGGGCGGACCTACGAGCAGTACTTC. It encodes CAWSRGRTYEQYF.

Here the CDR3 DNA reads TGTGCCAGCAGCGCACCCGGGACAGCCAAAAACATTCAGTACTTC. Translation gives CASSAPGTAKNIQYF. The rearrangement links TRBV7-9 to TRBJ2-4; D is possibly TRBD1 or TRBD2 (5 bases each). Trimming took off 5 bases at V and 0 bases at J, with 11 bases between the two ends. CDR3 length: 15 amino acids. Germline lookup yields CDR1 SEHNR and CDR2 FQNEAQ (reference sequence).

This clone has a handful of counts. The chain recombines TRBV30 with TRBJ2-6, with D unclear. Germline CDR1 is GTSNPN and CDR2 is SVGIG (reference sequence). Trimming shortened V by 0 bases and J by 5 bases, and 8 bases separated the two germline ends. The CDR3 consists of 14 residues. The chain's CDR3 is CAWSVGGWANVLTF. The CDR3 DNA reads TGTGCCTGGAGTGTAGGTGGGTGGGCCAACGTCCTGACTTTC.

The chain employs TRBV7-2 and TRBJ2-1; the D gene is possibly TRBD1 (5 bases). Germline lookup yields CDR1 SGHTA and CDR2 FQGNSA. The CDR3 is 14 amino acids. Trimming shortened V by 5 bases and J by 10 bases, and 18 bases separated the two germline ends. In DNA, the CDR3 is TGTGCCAGCAGCGCCTGGTCAGGGTTAAACGAGCAGTTCTTC. Translated, it gives CASSAWSGLNEQFF.

This clone occurred once. The gene calls are TRBV30 and TRBJ1-1; no clear D gene. V lost 3 bases and J 4 bases, leaving 12 bases between the germline ends. CDR3 length: 13 amino acids. From germline, CDR1 is GTSNPN and CDR2 SVGIG (reference sequence). The CDR3 loop is CAWSPGGVTEAFF. In nucleotides, the CDR3 is TGTGCCTGGAGCCCTGGAGGAGTCACTGAAGCTTTCTTT.

The rearrangement joins TRBV27 to TRBJ2-4, with unresolved D. The germline V and J ends were trimmed by 7 bases and 0 bases, with 10 bases remaining between them. The CDR3 is 14 residues long. The V gene's germline CDR1 is MNHEY and CDR2 SMNVEV (reference sequence). The CDR3 is CASKANLAKNIQYF. CDR3 nucleotide sequence: TGTGCCAGCAAGGCCAATCTAGCCAAAAACATTCAGTACTTC.

This clone was detected only a few times. This sequence joins TRBV10-3 and TRBJ2-7, with D perhaps TRBD1 (6 bases). This CDR3 has 12 amino acids. Germline V lookup: CDR1 ENHRY, CDR2 SYGVKD. V was shortened by 6 bases and J by 3 bases, with 9 bases between the two germline ends. The CDR3 nucleotides are TGTGCCATCAGCCCACAGGGCTACGAGCAGTACTTC. Its translation is CAISPQGYEQYF.

The rearrangement uses TRBV5-1 and TRBJ2-4; tentative D call: TRBD1 (6 bases). Between the trimmed V and J ends, which lost 4 bases and 8 bases, there was a span of 16 bases. CDR3 length equals 14 residues. The germline CDR1 and CDR2 sequences are SGHRS and YFSETQ. The DNA of the CDR3 is TGCGCCAGCAGCGCACAGGGTTCGGTGGACATTCAGTACTTC. Its protein product is CASSAQGSVDIQYF.

The J gene is TRBJ1-1, the V gene TRBV29-1, with D possibly TRBD1 on 5 matching bases. This CDR3 has 10 residues. The germline V gene encodes CDR1 SQVTM and CDR2 ANQGSEA. V was clipped by 3 bases and J by 11 bases, with 10 bases between them. The chain's CDR3 is CSVDVDTAFF. For the CDR3, the DNA is TGCAGCGTTGATGTGGACACGGCTTTCTTT. The full variable domain, in which reference TRBV29-1 and TRBJ1-1 provide the parts outside the CDR3, is SAVISQKPSRDICQRGTSLTIQCQVDSQVTMMFWYRQQPGQSLTLIATANQGSEATYESGFVIDKFPISRPNLTFSTLTVSNMSPEDSSIYLCSVDVDTAFFGQGTRLTVV.

The chain recombines TRBV30 with TRBJ2-6; 8 positions agree with TRBD1. CDR3 length equals 15 residues. Per germline, CDR1 GTSNPN and CDR2 SVGIG (reference sequence). The DNA of the CDR3 is TGTGCTGCTGGGACAGGTAGCTCTGGGGCCAACGTCCTGACTTTC. Translation gives CAAGTGSSGANVLTF.

J is TRBJ2-3 and V is TRBV19, with D maybe TRBD2 (6 bases). V lost 3 bases, J lost 0 bases, and 10 bases lay in between. Germline CDR1 and CDR2: LNHDA and SQIVND (reference sequence). The CDR3 is 15 residues long. The CDR3 sequence is CASSIGGVSTDTQYF. In DNA, the CDR3 is TGTGCCAGTAGTATTGGAGGGGTTAGCACAGATACGCAGTATTTT.

This chain links TRBV30 with TRBJ2-5; 7 bases align to TRBD1. The germline V gene encodes CDR1 GTSNPN and CDR2 SVGIG (reference sequence). V shed 3 bases, J shed 2 bases, and the junction held 9 bases outside the gene matches. The CDR3 loop spans 15 amino acids. The CDR3 protein is CAWRGSGTAQETQYF. CDR3 sequence (DNA): TGTGCCTGGAGGGGGTCTGGGACAGCACAAGAGACCCAGTACTTC.

This chain uses TRBV7-2 with TRBJ2-5; D not resolved. This CDR3 has 14 amino acids. V lost 2 bases, J lost 1 base, and 8 bases lay in between. Germline V gene lookup returns CDR1 SGHTA and CDR2 FQGNSA. The CDR3 nucleotides are TGTGCCAGCAGCTTAAGTGGGTCCCAAGAGACCCAGTACTTC. Translation: CASSLSGSQETQYF.

The chain combines TRBV30 with TRBJ1-1; D gene unclear. Trimming left V 0 bases short and J 4 bases short, with 15 bases between. This CDR3 spans 15 amino acids. The germline gives CDR1 GTSNPN, CDR2 SVGIG (reference sequence). The chain's CDR3 is CAWSVIGQLGTEAFF. As DNA, the CDR3 is TGTGCCTGGAGTGTAATCGGGCAGCTCGGCACTGAAGCTTTCTTT.

The V gene is TRBV9, the J gene TRBJ2-3, with TRBD2 matching 8 bases. The CDR3 extends over 16 amino acids. The trim removed 0 bases at V and 1 base at J, leaving 4 bases unmatched. Germline V gene lookup returns CDR1 SGDLS and CDR2 YYNGEE. CDR3 loop: CASSVGSSGGTDTQYF. CDR3 bases: TGTGCCAGCAGCGTAGGGAGTAGCGGGGGCACAGATACGCAGTATTTT.

Only a few counts were recorded for this clone. This chain uses TRBV29-1 with TRBJ2-2; 7 bases match TRBD1. CDR3 size: 13 residues. Per germline, CDR1 SQVTM and CDR2 ANQGSEA. Germline trimming cut 4 bases from V and 5 bases from J; bases unmatched to any gene: 4. DNA of the CDR3: TGCAGCGTTGTCCCAGGGGGAACCGGGGAGCTGTTTTTT. This encodes CSVVPGGTGELFF.

This chain uses TRBV30 with TRBJ1-4, with 9 nucleotides matching TRBD1. The CDR3 has 16 residues. V was clipped by 3 bases and J by 7 bases; unmatched bases: 12. Germline CDR1 GTSNPN, CDR2 SVGIG (reference sequence). CDR3 sequence reads: CAWRLKRDREVEKLFF. Written as DNA, the CDR3 is TGTGCCTGGAGATTGAAAAGGGACAGGGAGGTTGAAAAACTGTTTTTT.

This chain links TRBV10-3 with TRBJ2-7; no reliable D call. The germline V gene has CDR1 ENHRY and CDR2 SYGVKD. The CDR3 extends over 13 amino acids. V shed 2 bases and J shed 0 bases, with 5 bases lying between them. This CDR3 reads CAISETASYEQYF. DNA of the CDR3: TGTGCCATCAGTGAGACAGCCTCCTACGAGCAGTACTTC.

This chain uses TRBV9 with TRBJ2-6, with D perhaps matching TRBD2 (5 bases). V lost 3 bases and J 0 bases, leaving 16 bases between the germline ends. The CDR3 is 18 amino acids. Germline V gene lookup returns CDR1 SGDLS and CDR2 YYNGEE. The CDR3 is CASSGHSLRDSGANVLTF. CDR3 nucleotide sequence: TGTGCCAGCAGCGGACACTCGCTCCGGGACTCTGGGGCCAACGTCCTGACTTTC.